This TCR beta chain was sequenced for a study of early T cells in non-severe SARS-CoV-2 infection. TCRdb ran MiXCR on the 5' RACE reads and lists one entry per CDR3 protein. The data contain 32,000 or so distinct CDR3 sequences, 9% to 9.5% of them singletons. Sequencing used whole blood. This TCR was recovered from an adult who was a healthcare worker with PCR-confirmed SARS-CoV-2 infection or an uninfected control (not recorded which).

The CDR3 spells CATSDPGEIGYTF. CDR3 DNA sequence: TGTGCCACCAGTGACCCTGGAGAGATAGGCTACACCTTC. The chain recombines TRBV24-1 with TRBJ1-2; no firm D call. The germline V and J ends were trimmed by 4 bases and 8 bases, with 13 bases remaining between them. Germline V gene lookup returns CDR1 KGHDR and CDR2 SFDVKD. The CDR3 consists of 13 residues.